Included here is one T cell receptor beta chain sequence, with context. Its specificity is not known. Germline lookup yields CDR1 KGHSH and CDR2 LQKENI. With 5 bases removed from V and 1 base from J, the gap between germline ends came to 8 bases. The CDR3 has 13 residues. TCRdb's table, derived via immunoSEQ multiplex PCR, lists solely in-frame clones and lacks some. The data show about 96,000 clones, with 75% to 90% seen just once and about a quarter held by the top ten. This record comes from a study of T cell responses to AZD1222 COVID-19 vaccine. Study as a whole: Both about-4-week and about-12-week second-dose recipients were combined. General study points: At baseline, just 6 or 7 AZD1222 recipients tested seropositive. Sampled repertoires all dated from after the peak T cell response. Once two AZD1222 doses were given, Spike-specific TCR breadth and depth went up.

This TCR derives from an adult in good health. The specimen comprised peripheral blood, sampled on day 0 of AZD1222 vaccination. This sequence joins TRBV18 and TRBJ1-1; D is perhaps TRBD1 (5 bases). This chain's CDR3 is CASSEGKNTEAFF. The CDR3 DNA reads as TGTGCCAGCTCAGAGGGGAAGAACACTGAAGCTTTCTTT.